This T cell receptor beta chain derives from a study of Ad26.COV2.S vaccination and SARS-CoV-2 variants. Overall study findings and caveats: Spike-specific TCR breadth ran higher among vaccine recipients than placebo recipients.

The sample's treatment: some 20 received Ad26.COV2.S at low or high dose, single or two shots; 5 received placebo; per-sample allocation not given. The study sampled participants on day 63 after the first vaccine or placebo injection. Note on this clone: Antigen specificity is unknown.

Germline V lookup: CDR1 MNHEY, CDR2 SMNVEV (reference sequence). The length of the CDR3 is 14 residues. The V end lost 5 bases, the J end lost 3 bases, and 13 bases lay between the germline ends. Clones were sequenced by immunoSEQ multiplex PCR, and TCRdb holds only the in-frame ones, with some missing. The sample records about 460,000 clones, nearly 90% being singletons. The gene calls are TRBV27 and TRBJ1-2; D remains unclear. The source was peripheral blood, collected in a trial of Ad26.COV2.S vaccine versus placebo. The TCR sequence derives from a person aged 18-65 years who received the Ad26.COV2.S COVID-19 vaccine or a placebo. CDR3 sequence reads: CASSPTVPDYGYTF. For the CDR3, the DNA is TGTGCCAGCAGTCCAACGGTCCCAGACTATGGCTACACCTTC.